The 31 T cell receptor beta chains below come from one sample, sequenced in a study of control samples from healthy donors and cancer patients. The repertoire was sequenced with immunoSEQ multiplex PCR; TCRdb's copy has only in-frame clones and lacks some. The table includes about 150,000 clones, just under 95% detected once. Input material: blood. These receptor sequences come from a middle-aged woman in good health.

This clone has a single count. The chain uses TRBV19 and TRBJ2-2; the D gene is possibly TRBD1 (6 bases). Germline V gene sequence: CDR1 LNHDA, CDR2 SQIVND (reference sequence). Trimming removed 3 bases at V and 7 bases at J, with 15 bases between. This CDR3 is built from 15 residues. The CDR3 sequence: CASSITGWTDGELFF. In DNA form, the CDR3 reads TGTGCCAGTAGTATCACAGGGTGGACTGACGGGGAGCTGTTTTTT.

The chain recombines TRBV5-1 with TRBJ2-5; 7 nucleotides match TRBD1. V trimming: 4 bases; J trimming: 1 base; junction bases outside the gene matches: 7. CDR3 length: 15 amino acids. Germline V gene data show CDR1 as SGHRS and CDR2 as YFSETQ. The CDR3 DNA sequence: TGCGCCAGCAGCGTCCGGGACAGCGCCCAAGAGACCCAGTACTTC. Its translation: CASSVRDSAQETQYF.

The chain carries TRBV5-1 and TRBJ1-3, with D unresolved. Germline V gives CDR1 SGHRS, CDR2 YFSETQ. V was shortened by 0 bases and J by 0 bases, with 10 bases between the two germline ends. The CDR3 length is 16 residues. DNA for the CDR3: TGCGCCAGCAGCTTGGATGTTTCCTTCTCTGGAAACACCATATATTTT. Encoded protein: CASSLDVSFSGNTIYF.

CDR3 in amino acids: CASSQGPMTRCHF. CDR3 in DNA: TGTGCCAGCAGCCAAGGTCCCATGACCCGTTGCCATTTT. This chain links TRBV3-1 (or the pseudogene TRBV3-2) with TRBJ1-5, with D unresolved. Trimming shortened V by 1 base and J by 16 bases, and 17 bases separated the two germline ends. This CDR3 is built from 13 residues. CDR1 and CDR2 (germline): LGHDT, YNNKEL (reference sequence).

The chain carries TRBV4-3 and TRBJ1-1; unclear D gene. This CDR3 is built from 14 residues. V lost 0 bases and J lost 4, with 9 bases in between. Per the germline V gene, CDR1 is LGHNA and CDR2 is YSLEER. This chain's CDR3 is CASSQDGFTTEAFF. The CDR3 region has the DNA TGCGCCAGCAGCCAAGACGGGTTTACCACTGAAGCTTTCTTT.

This clone came up once. CDR3 nucleotide sequence: TGTGCCAGCTTAAGTACAGGATCGTATGGCTACACCTTC. Amino acids: CASLSTGSYGYTF. J is TRBJ1-2 and V is TRBV6-4, with a tentative D call TRBD1 (5 bases). The V end lost 8 bases, the J end lost 5 bases, and 15 bases lay between the germline ends. The CDR3 consists of 13 residues. The germline gives CDR1 MRHNA, CDR2 SNTAGT.

The V call is TRBV5-1, the J call TRBJ2-5; 9 bases line up with TRBD1. The germline V gene has CDR1 SGHRS and CDR2 YFSETQ. Trimming removed 5 bases from V and 5 bases from J; junction bases left unmatched: 7. The CDR3 runs 14 residues. The DNA of the CDR3 is TGCGCCAGCAGTTACGACAGGGGGATGGAGACCCAGTACTTC. It codes for CASSYDRGMETQYF.

This chain links TRBV30 with TRBJ1-5; no clear D gene. The V gene lost 0 bases and the J gene lost 1 base, with 7 bases spanning the gap. The CDR3 totals 14 residues. The V gene's germline CDR1 is GTSNPN and CDR2 SVGIG (reference sequence). Written as DNA, the CDR3 is TGTGCCTGGAGTGTACGGGCAAGCAATCAGCCCCAGCATTTT. It codes for CAWSVRASNQPQHF.

This chain uses TRBV19 with TRBJ1-1; TRBD1 agrees at 8 bases. V shed 4 bases and J 5 bases; nucleotides not matched to a gene: 9. Germline lookup yields CDR1 LNHDA and CDR2 SQIVND (reference sequence). The CDR3 totals 15 residues. The CDR3 DNA follows: TGTGCCAGTAGTAATCAGGGGGCGCGGGGGACTGAAGCTTTCTTT. It is translated as CASSNQGARGTEAFF.

This chain connects TRBV7-8 to TRBJ2-1, with TRBD2 matching over 10 bases. CDR1 is SGHVS and CDR2 is FQNEAQ in the germline V gene. V was pared by 4 bases and J by 3 bases, with 12 bases of the junction left unmatched. The length of the CDR3 is 18 residues. In nucleotides, the CDR3 is TGTGCCAGCAGCTCCAAGGAGTGGACTAGCGGACGCTACAATGAGCAGTTCTTC. Encoded protein: CASSSKEWTSGRYNEQFF. The full variable domain, rest sourced from reference TRBV7-8 and TRBJ2-1, is GAGVSQSPRYKVAKRGQDVALRCDPISGHVSLFWYQQALGQGPEFLTYFQNEAQLDKSGLPSDRFFAERPEGSVSTLKIQRTQQEDSAVYLCASSSKEWTSGRYNEQFFGPGTRLTVL.

This clone has only one observation. The rearrangement joins TRBV5-8 to TRBJ2-3; D is possibly TRBD1 (5 bases). Germline CDR1 reads SGHTS; CDR2 reads YDEGEE. The CDR3 is 13 residues long. The V end lost 4 bases, the J end lost 9 bases, and 15 bases lay between the germline ends. The CDR3 bases are TGTGCCAGCAGCCCTCGACAGCGAGACACGCAGTATTTT. Its protein product is CASSPRQRDTQYF.

The chain has TRBV5-1 and TRBJ1-1; a possible D gene is TRBD1 (6 bases). Germline V gene sequence: CDR1 SGHRS, CDR2 YFSETQ. Trimming pared 3 bases from V and 3 bases from J, leaving 12 bases between. CDR3 length: 14 residues. This CDR3 reads CASSSETGYTEAFF. The DNA of the CDR3 is TGCGCCAGCAGCTCGGAGACAGGCTACACTGAAGCTTTCTTT.

The chain recombines TRBV3-1 (or the pseudogene TRBV3-2) with TRBJ1-5, with 7 positions matching TRBD1. Germline CDR1 LGHDT, CDR2 YNNKEL (reference sequence). Trimming took 1 base from V and 3 from J; bases not matched to a gene: 3. There are 15 residues in the CDR3. The CDR3 is CASSQGGQVNQPQHF. The CDR3 DNA is TGTGCCAGCAGCCAAGGAGGACAGGTCAATCAGCCCCAGCATTTT.

This chain joins TRBV19 and TRBJ2-3; 9 nucleotides agree with TRBD2. Germline CDR1 is LNHDA and CDR2 is SQIVND (reference sequence). This CDR3 region has 14 residues. Trimming at V came to 2 bases and at J to 3 bases, leaving 0 bases not matched to a gene. CDR3 nucleotide sequence: TGTGCCAGTAGTATAAGCGGGAGGACAGATACGCAGTATTTT. It specifies CASSISGRTDTQYF.

This clone was seen a single time. The gene calls are TRBV11-3 and TRBJ2-1; D gene ambiguous. Germline CDR1 SGHNT, CDR2 YENEEA. The CDR3 has 15 residues. Deletions cut 5 bases from V and 0 bases from J, with 11 bases between. CDR3 sequence reads: CASSPTVTSYNEQFF. The DNA of the CDR3 is TGTGCCAGCAGCCCAACAGTTACCTCCTACAATGAGCAGTTCTTC.

V gene TRBV18 combines with J gene TRBJ2-5, with TRBD1 matching 10 bases. After removal of 6 bases from V and 4 bases from J, the junction contained 2 bases not matched to a gene. The CDR3 has 13 residues. Germline V CDR1 and CDR2: KGHSH, LQKENI. The CDR3: CASSRDRGETQYF. DNA of the CDR3: TGTGCCAGCTCTCGGGACAGGGGAGAGACCCAGTACTTC.

The chain is built from TRBV5-6 and TRBJ2-5; 10 nucleotides match TRBD1. Unmatched junction bases numbered 15, after V lost 2 bases and J lost 5 bases. This CDR3 is 18 amino acids long. Germline CDR1 is SGHDT and CDR2 is YYEEEE. This chain's CDR3 is CASSFKTLWTGGAETQYF. CDR3 DNA sequence: TGTGCCAGCAGCTTCAAAACCCTTTGGACAGGGGGAGCGGAGACCCAGTACTTC.

This CDR3 is CASSTGPRETQYF. In DNA form, the CDR3 reads TGTGCCAGCTCGACAGGGCCTCGGGAGACCCAGTACTTC. The chain is built from TRBV6-4 and TRBJ2-5; 7 nucleotides line up with TRBD1. The germline CDR1 and CDR2 sequences are MRHNA and SNTAGT. With 8 bases clipped from V and 5 bases from J, the junction kept 8 bases outside the gene matches. There are 13 residues in the CDR3.

This chain joins TRBV6-2 or TRBV6-3 and TRBJ1-1, with D possibly TRBD1 on 5 matching bases. V was cut by 1 base and J by 6 bases, with 18 bases left in between. CDR3 length: 16 amino acids. The V gene's germline CDR1 is MNHEY and CDR2 SVGEGT. The CDR3 spells CASSYWFTGPSPEAFF. In DNA form, the CDR3 reads TGTGCCAGCAGTTACTGGTTCACAGGACCCTCCCCTGAAGCTTTCTTT.

This clone was picked up a small number of times. V usage is TRBV10-3 and J usage is TRBJ1-2, with D perhaps TRBD1 (6 bases). Germline CDR1 and CDR2: ENHRY and SYGVKD. Between the trimmed V and J ends, which lost 0 bases and 4 bases, there was a span of 15 bases. CDR3 length: 16 amino acids. CDR3 amino acids: CAISESKGGNGYGYTF. CDR3 in DNA: TGTGCCATCAGTGAGTCCAAGGGGGGCAACGGCTATGGCTACACCTTC.

This chain uses TRBV19 with TRBJ1-1, with 8 bases lining up with TRBD1. The J segment lost 3 bases and the V segment lost 4 bases, leaving 4 bases of the junction unmatched. CDR3 size: 14 residues. In germline, CDR1 is LNHDA, CDR2 SQIVND (reference sequence). The CDR3 spells CASSKGQGDTEAFF. In DNA form, the CDR3 reads TGTGCCAGTAGTAAAGGACAGGGTGACACTGAAGCTTTCTTT.

The chain employs TRBV2 and TRBJ1-1, with D hard to call. Germline-derived CDR1 and CDR2 are SNHLY and FYNNEI. The CDR3 is made up of 11 amino acids. Trimming removed 7 bases at V and 4 bases at J, with 7 bases between. The CDR3 sequence is CASKEGTEAFF. The CDR3 region has the DNA TGTGCCAGCAAGGAGGGCACTGAAGCTTTCTTT.

The V and J genes are TRBV9 and TRBJ1-3; D is possibly TRBD1 (6 bases). CDR1 SGDLS and CDR2 YYNGEE come from the germline V gene. The CDR3 length is 16 residues. Trimming took 1 base from V and 0 from J, leaving 11 bases between them. CDR3 coding DNA: TGTGCCAGCAGCGTAACAGGGTCCTACTCTGGAAACACCATATATTTT. It codes for CASSVTGSYSGNTIYF. The full variable domain, in which reference TRBV9 and TRBJ1-3 provide the parts outside the CDR3, is DSGVTQTPKHLITATGQRVTLRCSPRSGDLSVYWYQQSLDQGLQFLIQYYNGEERAKGNILERFSAQQFPDLHSELNLSSLELGDSALYFCASSVTGSYSGNTIYFGEGSWLTVV.

DNA of the CDR3: TGTGCCAGCAGCTCCGCCTCAGGGGGAAACACCATATATTTT. Translating it yields CASSSASGGNTIYF. This rearrangement joins TRBV7-9 to TRBJ1-3; tentatively, D is TRBD1 (5 bases). Germline CDR1 is SEHNR and CDR2 is FQNEAQ (reference sequence). The CDR3 totals 14 residues. Deletions cut 4 bases from V and 4 bases from J, with 11 bases between. The variable domain in full, completed from reference TRBV7-9 and TRBJ1-3, reads DTGVSQNPRHKITKRGQNVTFRCDPISEHNRLYWYRQTLGQGPEFLTYFQNEAQLEKSRLLSDRFSAERPKGSFSTLEIQRTEQGDSAMYLCASSSASGGNTIYFGEGSWLTVV.

V usage is TRBV23-1 and J usage is TRBJ1-1; 11 bases are shared with TRBD1. TRBV23-1 carries the ORF label, with uncertain function. With V trimmed by 3 bases and J by 11 bases, 11 bases remained unmatched. The CDR3 is 15 amino acids. CDR3 protein: CASSHRPGQGDWAFF. CDR3 bases: TGCGCCAGCAGTCACCGTCCGGGACAGGGGGACTGGGCTTTCTTT.

CDR3 residues: CASSQDFVQGLYGYTF. CDR3 coding DNA: TGCGCCAGCAGCCAAGATTTCGTACAGGGCCTCTATGGCTACACCTTC. The rearrangement uses TRBV4-3 and TRBJ1-2, with D possibly matching TRBD1 (6 bases). The CDR3 runs 16 residues. Trimming stripped 0 bases from V and 4 bases from J, with 15 bases between. Germline V gene lookup returns CDR1 LGHNA and CDR2 YSLEER.

This chain joins TRBV11-3 and TRBJ2-2; D is unresolved. CDR3 length: 16 amino acids. CDR1 is SGHNT, CDR2 YENEEA, per germline. The germline V and J ends were trimmed by 5 bases and 1 base, with 14 bases remaining between them. The CDR3 reads CASSPPSGVNTGELFF. The CDR3 nucleotides read TGTGCCAGCAGCCCCCCATCGGGCGTGAACACCGGGGAGCTGTTTTTT.

The chain couples TRBV4-3 to TRBJ1-1; maybe TRBD1 (5 bases). In germline, CDR1 is LGHNA, CDR2 YSLEER. The CDR3 spans 15 residues. With 0 bases removed from V and 4 bases from J, the gap between germline ends came to 12 bases. The DNA of the CDR3 is TGCGCCAGCAGCCAAGACCCGGGGGTGGGCACTGAAGCTTTCTTT. Translating it yields CASSQDPGVGTEAFF.

V gene TRBV7-9 combines with J gene TRBJ2-5, with 10 bases that match TRBD2. Unmatched junction bases numbered 2, after V lost 0 bases and J lost 4 bases. Germline V gives CDR1 SEHNR, CDR2 FQNEAQ (reference sequence). The CDR3 sequence is 15 residues long. CDR3 in amino acids: CASSLAKRGGETQYF. In DNA, the CDR3 is TGTGCCAGCAGCTTAGCGAAGCGGGGGGGAGAGACCCAGTACTTC. The variable domain in full, completed from reference TRBV7-9 and TRBJ2-5, reads DTGVSQNPRHKITKRGQNVTFRCDPISEHNRLYWYRQTLGQGPEFLTYFQNEAQLEKSRLLSDRFSAERPKGSFSTLEIQRTEQGDSAMYLCASSLAKRGGETQYFGPGTRLLVL.

This chain links TRBV5-6 with TRBJ1-1; D is unclear. Per germline, CDR1 SGHDT and CDR2 YYEEEE. Trimming removed 0 bases from V and 0 bases from J, with 9 bases in between. There are 15 residues in the CDR3. For the CDR3, the DNA is TGTGCCAGCAGCTTGGTGCTGGTAATGAACACTGAAGCTTTCTTT. It translates to CASSLVLVMNTEAFF.

The rearrangement joins TRBV4-2 to TRBJ1-3; D is possibly TRBD1 (5 bases). V was cut by 1 base and J by 0 bases, with 10 bases left in between. The V gene's germline CDR1 is LGHNA and CDR2 YNFKEQ. The CDR3 consists of 16 residues. The CDR3 here is CASSQVRDGSGNTIYF. CDR3 nucleotide sequence: TGTGCCAGCAGCCAAGTCCGGGACGGCTCTGGAAACACCATATATTTT.